A selection of T cell receptor beta chains follows, all from one sample in a study of blood T cell repertoires in COVID-19. Sequencing was performed with immunoSEQ multiplex PCR; in TCRdb, only in-frame clones are kept and a portion is missing. The sample includes a few hundred thousand clones, around 86% seen only once; the top ten take less than 11%. Source material: PBMCs or T cells enriched from blood (not recorded which). These receptors were obtained from a woman in her late teens or twenties who had recovered from COVID-19. Both conserved end residues are part of each CDR3. The D gene is left open where the match is weak. Some rows mark clone size as missing; the rest say once, few, many or name a class of expanded clone.

d_gene: TRBD1
v_gene: TRBV18
abundance: .
j_gene: TRBJ1-2
CDR3aa: CASSPGQGYNYGYTF
CDR3nt: TGTGCCAGCTCACCGGGACAGGGCTATAACTATGGCTACACCTTC

d_gene: TRBD2
v_gene: TRBV28
abundance: .
j_gene: TRBJ2-4
CDR3aa: CASRGLAGVNIQYF
CDR3nt: TGTGCCAGCAGGGGTCTAGCGGGAGTGAACATTCAGTACTTC

d_gene: TRBD1
v_gene: TRBV30
abundance: .
j_gene: TRBJ1-2
CDR3aa: CAWSPGHLRGRGASGGYTF
CDR3nt: TGTGCCTGGAGCCCCGGCCACTTAAGGGGCAGGGGGGCCTCGGGAGGCTACACCTTC

d_gene: .
v_gene: TRBV5-5
abundance: .
j_gene: TRBJ1-1
CDR3aa: CASRPEGAFRISTEAFF
CDR3nt: TGTGCCAGCAGACCCGAGGGAGCTTTTAGAATAAGCACTGAAGCTTTCTTT

d_gene: .
v_gene: TRBV5-8
abundance: .
j_gene: TRBJ1-5
CDR3aa: CASSLELRNNQPQHF
CDR3nt: TGTGCCAGCAGCTTGGAGCTCAGGAACAATCAGCCCCAGCATTTT

d_gene: .
v_gene: TRBV23-1
abundance: few
j_gene: TRBJ1-1
CDR3aa: CASSPTVGAFF
CDR3nt: TGCGCCAGCAGTCCCACGGTCGGGGCTTTCTTT

d_gene: .
v_gene: TRBV9
abundance: .
j_gene: TRBJ1-2
CDR3aa: CASSVGDRKNYGYTF
CDR3nt: TGTGCCAGCAGCGTAGGTGACAGGAAGAACTATGGCTACACCTTC

d_gene: TRBD1
v_gene: TRBV2
abundance: .
j_gene: TRBJ2-7
CDR3aa: CASRAGQGFDEQYF
CDR3nt: TGTGCCAGCAGGGCTGGACAGGGTTTCGACGAGCAGTACTTC

d_gene: .
v_gene: TRBV3-1/TRBV3-2
abundance: once
j_gene: TRBJ1-2
CDR3aa: CASSQGLGGGYTF
CDR3nt: TGTGCCAGCAGCCAAGGATTAGGAGGAGGCTACACCTTC

d_gene: TRBD2
v_gene: TRBV4-1
abundance: .
j_gene: TRBJ2-7
CDR3aa: CASSQASLRTSGSYEQYF
CDR3nt: TGCGCCAGCAGCCAGGCCTCCCTGAGGACTAGCGGGAGCTACGAGCAGTACTTC

d_gene: .
v_gene: TRBV19
abundance: .
j_gene: TRBJ1-1
CDR3aa: CASSISGFTEAFF
CDR3nt: TGTGCCAGTAGTATCTCAGGGTTCACTGAAGCTTTCTTT

d_gene: .
v_gene: TRBV5-5
abundance: .
j_gene: TRBJ1-3
CDR3aa: CASSLTSGLGNTIYF
CDR3nt: TGTGCCAGCAGCTTGACCTCAGGGCTTGGAAACACCATATATTTT

d_gene: TRBD1
v_gene: TRBV28
abundance: .
j_gene: TRBJ2-5
CDR3aa: CASSLSSTGRETQYF
CDR3nt: TGTGCCAGCAGTTTATCCTCGACAGGGCGCGAGACCCAGTACTTC

d_gene: TRBD1
v_gene: TRBV7-2
abundance: once
j_gene: TRBJ2-7
CDR3aa: CASSLRPGTGPYEQYF
CDR3nt: TGTGCCAGCAGCCTTCGACCCGGGACAGGACCCTACGAGCAGTACTTC

d_gene: .
v_gene: TRBV11-2
abundance: few
j_gene: TRBJ1-6
CDR3aa: CASSSSTPLSSPLHF
CDR3nt: .

d_gene: .
v_gene: TRBV27
abundance: .
j_gene: TRBJ1-5
CDR3aa: CASSGRTDSNQPQHF
CDR3nt: TGTGCCAGCAGCGGGAGGACGGACTCCAATCAGCCCCAGCATTTT

d_gene: .
v_gene: TRBV10-3
abundance: .
j_gene: TRBJ2-1
CDR3aa: CAISLELSSYNEQFF
CDR3nt: TGTGCCATCAGTCTAGAGCTCAGCTCCTACAATGAGCAGTTCTTC

d_gene: .
v_gene: TRBV4-1
abundance: .
j_gene: TRBJ1-1
CDR3aa: CASSLTGIGAFF
CDR3nt: TGCGCCAGCAGCCTCACAGGGATTGGAGCTTTCTTT

d_gene: TRBD1
v_gene: TRBV7-3
abundance: .
j_gene: TRBJ1-2
CDR3aa: CASSLTKGQGLHGYTF
CDR3nt: TGTGCCAGCAGCTTAACGAAAGGACAGGGCTTACATGGCTACACCTTC

d_gene: .
v_gene: TRBV27
abundance: .
j_gene: TRBJ2-1
CDR3aa: CASSSFGGGYNEQFF
CDR3nt: TGTGCCAGCAGTTCCTTTGGGGGCGGATACAATGAGCAGTTCTTC

d_gene: .
v_gene: TRBV5-8
abundance: .
j_gene: TRBJ1-5
CDR3aa: CASSLQTGQPQHF
CDR3nt: TGTGCCAGCAGCCTCCAGACGGGTCAGCCCCAGCATTTT

d_gene: .
v_gene: TRBV19
abundance: .
j_gene: TRBJ2-1
CDR3aa: CASSFGRQPLFNEQFF
CDR3nt: TGTGCCAGTAGCTTCGGGAGACAGCCCTTGTTCAATGAGCAGTTCTTC

d_gene: TRBD2
v_gene: TRBV7-9
abundance: .
j_gene: TRBJ2-7
CDR3aa: CASSPRDYTYEQYF
CDR3nt: TGTGCCAGCAGCCCCAGGGACTATACCTACGAGCAGTACTTC

d_gene: .
v_gene: TRBV10-2
abundance: .
j_gene: TRBJ2-7
CDR3aa: CASSGTSRLSYEQYF
CDR3nt: TGCGCCAGCAGTGGCACGTCCAGGCTTAGCTACGAGCAGTACTTC

d_gene: TRBD1
v_gene: TRBV27
abundance: .
j_gene: TRBJ1-1
CDR3aa: CASSHGTGNTEAFF
CDR3nt: TGTGCCAGCAGTCACGGGACAGGAAACACTGAAGCTTTCTTT

d_gene: .
v_gene: TRBV9
abundance: .
j_gene: TRBJ2-1
CDR3aa: CASSVDTGMDNEQFF
CDR3nt: TGTGCCAGCAGCGTAGATACAGGGATGGACAATGAGCAGTTCTTC

d_gene: TRBD1
v_gene: TRBV19
abundance: .
j_gene: TRBJ2-7
CDR3aa: CASSAGQGSYEQYF
CDR3nt: TGTGCCAGTAGTGCAGGACAGGGGTCCTACGAGCAGTACTTC

d_gene: .
v_gene: TRBV7-9
abundance: .
j_gene: TRBJ1-2
CDR3aa: CASSLEQGTNYGYTF
CDR3nt: TGTGCCAGCAGCTTAGAACAGGGTACTAACTATGGCTACACCTTC

d_gene: TRBD2
v_gene: TRBV7-2
abundance: .
j_gene: TRBJ2-7
CDR3aa: CASSLEGLAGGAQSYEQYF
CDR3nt: TGTGCCAGCAGCTTAGAGGGACTAGCGGGAGGTGCCCAATCCTACGAGCAGTACTTC

d_gene: TRBD1
v_gene: TRBV19
abundance: .
j_gene: TRBJ2-1
CDR3aa: CASSIAQGEGNEQFF
CDR3nt: TGTGCCAGTAGTATCGCACAGGGGGAAGGCAATGAGCAGTTCTTC

d_gene: TRBD2
v_gene: TRBV5-1
abundance: .
j_gene: TRBJ2-1
CDR3aa: CASSFDTDLAGSYNEQFF
CDR3nt: TGCGCCAGCAGCTTTGACACCGATCTAGCGGGCTCCTACAATGAGCAGTTCTTC

d_gene: TRBD1
v_gene: TRBV6-5
abundance: many
j_gene: TRBJ1-2
CDR3aa: CASSYTGGEYGYTF
CDR3nt: TGTGCCAGCAGTTACACAGGGGGCGAGTATGGCTACACCTTC

d_gene: TRBD2
v_gene: TRBV5-6
abundance: .
j_gene: TRBJ2-3
CDR3aa: CASSRRTSGGTDTQYF
CDR3nt: TGTGCCAGCAGCCGACGGACTAGCGGGGGCACAGATACGCAGTATTTT

d_gene: .
v_gene: TRBV6-6
abundance: once
j_gene: TRBJ1-2
CDR3aa: CASSYSGDDGYTF
CDR3nt: TGTGCCAGCAGTTATTCGGGGGACGATGGCTACACCTTC

d_gene: .
v_gene: TRBV6-1
abundance: .
j_gene: TRBJ2-3
CDR3aa: CASSEAAGPGTDTQYF
CDR3nt: TGTGCCAGCAGTGAAGCGGCGGGGCCCGGCACAGATACGCAGTATTTT

d_gene: .
v_gene: TRBV4-2
abundance: .
j_gene: TRBJ2-7
CDR3aa: CASSQGSGSEQYF
CDR3nt: TGTGCCAGCAGCCAAGGCTCAGGGTCCGAGCAGTACTTC

d_gene: TRBD2
v_gene: TRBV30
abundance: .
j_gene: TRBJ2-5
CDR3aa: CAWDGASGQETQYF
CDR3nt: TGTGCCTGGGATGGGGCTAGCGGCCAAGAGACCCAGTACTTC